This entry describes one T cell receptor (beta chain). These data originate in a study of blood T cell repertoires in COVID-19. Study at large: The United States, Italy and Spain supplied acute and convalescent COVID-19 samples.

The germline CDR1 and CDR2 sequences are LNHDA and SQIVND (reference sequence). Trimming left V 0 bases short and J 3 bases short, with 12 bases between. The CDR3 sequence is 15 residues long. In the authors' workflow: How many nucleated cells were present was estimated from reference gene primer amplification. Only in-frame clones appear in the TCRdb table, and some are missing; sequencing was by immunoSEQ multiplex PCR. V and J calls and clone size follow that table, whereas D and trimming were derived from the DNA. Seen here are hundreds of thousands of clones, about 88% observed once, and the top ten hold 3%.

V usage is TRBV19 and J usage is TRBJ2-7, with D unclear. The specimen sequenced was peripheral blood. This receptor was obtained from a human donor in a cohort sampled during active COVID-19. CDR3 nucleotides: TGTGCCAGTAGTATAGATCTTGTCAGAAACTACGAGCAGTACTTC. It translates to CASSIDLVRNYEQYF. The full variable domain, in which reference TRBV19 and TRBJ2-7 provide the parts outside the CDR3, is DGGITQSPKYLFRKEGQNVTLSCEQNLNHDAMYWYRQDPGQGLRLIYYSQIVNDFQKGDIAEGYSVSREKKESFPLTVTSAQKNPTAFYLCASSIDLVRNYEQYFGPGTRLTVT.